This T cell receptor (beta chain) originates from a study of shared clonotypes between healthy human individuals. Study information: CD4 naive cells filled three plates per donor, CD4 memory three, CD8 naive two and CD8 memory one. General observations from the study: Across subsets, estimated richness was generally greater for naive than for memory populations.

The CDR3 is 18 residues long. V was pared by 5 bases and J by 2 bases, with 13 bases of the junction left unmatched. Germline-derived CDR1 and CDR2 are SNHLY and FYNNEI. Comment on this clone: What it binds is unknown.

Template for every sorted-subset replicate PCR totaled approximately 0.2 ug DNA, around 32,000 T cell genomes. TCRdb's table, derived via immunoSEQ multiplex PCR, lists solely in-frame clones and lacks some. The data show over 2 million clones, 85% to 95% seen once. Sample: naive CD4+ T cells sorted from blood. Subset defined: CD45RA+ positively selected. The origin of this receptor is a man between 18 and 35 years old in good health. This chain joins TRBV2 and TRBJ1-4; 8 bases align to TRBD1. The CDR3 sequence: CASSRIQGAQGTNEKLFF. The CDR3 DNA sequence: TGTGCCAGCAGTAGGATCCAGGGGGCTCAGGGTACTAATGAAAAACTGTTTTTT.